The present entry profiles one T cell receptor (beta chain) with its context. One entry per CDR3 protein results from TCRdb running MiXCR on the 5' RACE reads. Of 110,000 or so distinct CDR3 sequences in the sample, approximately 21% are singletons; the top ten hold under 50%. This CDR3 region has 13 residues. The germline gives CDR1 LGHNA, CDR2 YNFKEQ. V was cut by 1 base and J by 10 bases, with 11 bases left in between. These data come from a study of T-cell memory formation after mild COVID-19. This chain connects TRBV4-2 to TRBJ2-1; the D gene is possibly TRBD2 (5 bases). The source is a man between 18 and 35 years old who had mild COVID-19 (a few samples of this study predate the infection). Cell type and time point are not known. Source material: PBMCs or a T cell subset sorted from them (not recorded which). CDR3 nucleotides: TGTGCCAGCAGCCAAGTCCTTTGGGAGGAGCAGTTCTTC. It is translated as CASSQVLWEEQFF.